Below are 29 T cell receptor beta chains sequenced from a single sample in a study of blood T cells in healthy people across ages. Next came a second PCR, run for about 7 to 12 cycles, which used a sample-barcoded 5' primer along with a J-beta primer mix. A single record per CDR3 protein comes from TCRdb applying MiXCR to the 5' RACE reads. The sample includes about 1,800,000 distinct CDR3 sequences, roughly 28% of them seen just once. Sequenced: blood. These receptors were taken from a woman aged 30 to 39 in good health.

This clonotype occurred many times. The chain has TRBV7-9 and TRBJ2-5, with D unclear. Per germline, CDR1 SEHNR and CDR2 FQNEAQ (reference sequence). The CDR3 has 14 residues. The ends were cut back, 5 bases at V and 3 bases at J, with 13 bases in the middle. The CDR3 reads CASSPPFAEETQYF. The CDR3 DNA is TGTGCCAGCAGCCCCCCTTTCGCAGAAGAGACCCAGTACTTC.

This clonotype came up a few times. The chain couples TRBV27 to TRBJ2-3, with 12 positions matching TRBD1. There are 15 residues in the CDR3. V shed 4 bases, J shed 5 bases, and the junction held 4 bases outside the gene matches. Germline values: CDR1 MNHEY, CDR2 SMNVEV (reference sequence). The CDR3 loop reads CASSWGQGAKDTQYF. The DNA for the CDR3 is TGTGCCAGCAGTTGGGGACAGGGGGCGAAAGATACGCAGTATTTT.

This clonotype was seen more than once but under ten times. The rearrangement uses TRBV12-3 or TRBV12-4 and TRBJ2-1; 11 bases are a match to TRBD2. Germline trimming cut 8 bases from V and 5 bases from J; bases unmatched to any gene: 11. CDR3 length: 16 residues. CDR3 in DNA: TGTGCCAGCTTGCGACCGGGACTAGCGGAGAACAATGAGCAGTTCTTC. It translates to CASLRPGLAENNEQFF.

The gene calls are TRBV5-1 and TRBJ1-1; no clear D. V was trimmed by 3 bases and J by 6 bases, leaving 15 bases between them. The V gene's germline CDR1 is SGHRS and CDR2 YFSETQ. This CDR3 spans 14 amino acids. The CDR3 nucleotides read TGCGCCAGCAGCTCGAGCCCAAGACCCGCTGAAGCTTTCTTT. It codes for CASSSSPRPAEAFF.

V usage is TRBV6-2 or TRBV6-3 and J usage is TRBJ2-4; 12 nucleotides align to TRBD2. The J call is doubtful: the DNA matches TRBJ2-7 better. CDR1 and CDR2 from the germline V gene are MNHEY and SVGEGT. CDR3 length: 15 residues. The CDR3 sequence: CAGNRLAGAVNEQYF. The CDR3 nucleotides are TGTGCCGGCAATCGACTAGCGGGAGCGGTGAACGAGCAGTACTTC.

J is TRBJ1-5 and V is TRBV18, with TRBD1 matching 7 bases. Germline CDR1 is KGHSH and CDR2 is LQKENI. The CDR3 is made up of 15 amino acids. V was clipped by 3 bases and J by 4 bases; unmatched bases: 6. This CDR3 reads CASSPQDRPNQPQHF. CDR3 coding DNA: TGTGCCAGCTCACCTCAGGACAGGCCGAATCAGCCCCAGCATTTT.

This clonotype turned up a few times. This chain connects TRBV24-1 to TRBJ2-2; perhaps D is TRBD1 or TRBD2 (5 bases each). The length of the CDR3 is 16 residues. The germline V gene has CDR1 KGHDR and CDR2 SFDVKD. V lost 4 bases and J 0 bases, leaving 11 bases between the germline ends. This chain's CDR3 is CATSESGTANTGELFF. DNA of the CDR3: TGTGCCACCAGTGAGTCCGGGACGGCGAACACCGGGGAGCTGTTTTTT.

The CDR3 nucleotides read TGTGCCAGCAGCTTATCCGGATATACCACAGATACGCAGTATTTT. Amino acid sequence: CASSLSGYTTDTQYF. The gene calls are TRBV7-3 and TRBJ2-3; no definite D call. Germline CDR1 and CDR2: SGHTA and FQGTGA. The CDR3 spans 15 residues. Trimming shortened V by 2 bases and J by 2 bases, and 11 bases separated the two germline ends. The whole variable domain, remainder taken from reference TRBV7-3 and TRBJ2-3, is GAGVSQTPSNKVTEKGKYVELRCDPISGHTALYWYRQSLGQGPEFLIYFQGTGAADDSGLPNDRFFAVRPEGSVSTLKIQRTERGDSAVYLCASSLSGYTTDTQYFGPGTRLTVL.

This clonotype was counted a few times. The chain uses TRBV18 and TRBJ1-2; D unclear. From germline, CDR1 is KGHSH and CDR2 LQKENI. The germline V and J ends were trimmed by 4 bases and 8 bases, with 14 bases remaining between them. The CDR3 spans 13 residues. CDR3 in DNA: TGTGCCAGCTCACAAAACAAGGAGGGCGGCTACACCTTC. Its protein product is CASSQNKEGGYTF.

The chain recombines TRBV7-2 with TRBJ2-5; TRBD2 agrees at 8 bases. With V trimmed by 3 bases and J by 5 bases, 11 bases remained unmatched. This CDR3 has 16 amino acids. Germline assignment: CDR1 SGHTA and CDR2 FQGNSA. The CDR3 DNA reads as TGTGCCAGCAGCTTGGGGTGGGGACTAGATGGCGAGACCCAGTACTTC. Translating it yields CASSLGWGLDGETQYF.

This clonotype was seen only a few times. Germline and junction disagree at one end, which may indicate a read error. The CDR3 sequence is CASSWFNSGAYNEQFF. The CDR3 DNA sequence: TGTGCCAGTAGCTGGTTTAATAGCGGGGCGTACAATGAGCAGTTCTTC. The chain uses TRBV7-9 and TRBJ2-1; 8 bases are a match to TRBD2. The CDR3 runs 16 residues. CDR1 is SEHNR, CDR2 FQNEAQ, per germline (reference sequence).

There are many counts of this clonotype. The J gene is TRBJ2-6, the V gene TRBV5-1; D possibly corresponds to TRBD1 (5 bases). Germline loops: CDR1 SGHRS, CDR2 YFSETQ. V was cut by 4 bases and J by 0 bases, with 11 bases left in between. The CDR3 totals 16 residues. The chain's CDR3 is CASSPPRGSGANVLTF. For the CDR3, the DNA is TGCGCCAGCAGCCCCCCAAGGGGCTCTGGGGCCAACGTCCTGACTTTC.

This clonotype was found a few times. The gene calls are TRBV5-1 and TRBJ2-7, with a possible D match to TRBD2 (6 bases). The V gene's germline CDR1 is SGHRS and CDR2 YFSETQ. Trimming took off 3 bases at V and 6 bases at J, with 16 bases between the two ends. This CDR3 has 14 amino acids. The CDR3 DNA follows: TGCGCCAGCAGCTCGGCGGGTAGCGGAGCCGAGCAGTACTTC. Protein: CASSSAGSGAEQYF.

A note on this clonotype: The CDR3 does not close with the conserved phenylalanine or tryptophan, likely indicating a read error. J is TRBJ1-2 and V is TRBV3-1, with unresolved D. The CDR3 has 17 residues. V lost 0 bases to trimming and J lost 4 bases, with 18 bases between them. CDR1 is LGHDT and CDR2 is YNNKEL in the germline V gene (reference sequence). CDR3 residues: CASSQEGGPGYLYGYTL. The CDR3, as DNA: TGTGCCAGCAGCCAAGAAGGAGGTCCGGGGTATCTCTATGGCTACACCTTG.

This clonotype was recorded a few times. In DNA form, the CDR3 reads TGCAGTGCTAGGACCAGCAGGACCCCCACAGATACGCAGTATTTT. As protein: CSARTSRTPTDTQYF. V gene TRBV20-1 combines with J gene TRBJ2-3; D gene uncertain. V lost 3 bases and J 2 bases, leaving 15 bases between the germline ends. Germline CDR1 and CDR2: DFQATT and SNEGSKA (reference sequence). This CDR3 is 15 amino acids long.

In regard to this clonotype: A read error is possible here, since a much larger clone lies one base away. This chain uses TRBV20-1 with TRBJ2-6; TRBD1 is a possible D gene (5 bases). The CDR3 runs to 15 residues. Germline CDR1 is DFQATT and CDR2 is SNEGSKA (reference sequence). The CDR3 loop is CSAALGNSGASVLTF. The CDR3 DNA follows: TGCAGTGCCGCCCTCGGTAATTCTGGGGCCAGCGTCCTGACTTTC.

This clonotype occurred many times. V is TRBV6-2 or TRBV6-3 and J is TRBJ1-5; no reliable D call. Trimming left V 0 bases short and J 1 base short, with 7 bases between. The CDR3 loop spans 15 amino acids. Germline-derived CDR1 and CDR2 are MNHEY and SVGEGT. CDR3 sequence reads: CASSYSIDSNQPQHF. Here the CDR3 DNA reads TGTGCCAGCAGTTACTCGATCGACAGCAATCAGCCCCAGCATTTT.

In this sample, this clonotype turned up many times. The V and J genes are TRBV28 and TRBJ2-7; TRBD2 matches at 8 bases. Trimming removed 3 bases from V and 3 bases from J; junction bases left unmatched: 13. This CDR3 is built from 17 residues. Germline CDR1 reads MDHEN; CDR2 reads SYDVKM. CDR3 in DNA: TGTGCCAGCAGTTTGCGTGGGGTAGCGGGGCGAAACTACGAGCAGTACTTC. Protein: CASSLRGVAGRNYEQYF.

About this clonotype: One end of the junction does not line up with germline, which may come from a read error. The rearrangement uses TRBV6-1 and TRBJ2-4; D is perhaps TRBD2 (6 bases). Germline lookup yields CDR1 MNHNS and CDR2 SASEGT. CDR3 size: 15 residues. This CDR3 reads CASREGGGGKNIQYF. The DNA for the CDR3 is TGTGCCAGCAGAGAAGGTGGGGGAGGCAAAAACATTCAGTACTTC.

This clonotype was observed once. This chain connects TRBV12-5 to TRBJ2-1, with 9 bases identical to TRBD1. The V and J ends lost 9 bases and 7 bases, in that order; junction bases with no gene match: 10. The CDR3 totals 14 residues. Germline V lookup: CDR1 LGHNT, CDR2 FRNRAP. The CDR3: CASFRDRDGNEQFF. The CDR3, as DNA: TGTGCTAGCTTCCGGGACAGGGACGGGAATGAGCAGTTCTTC.

This clonotype was counted many times. This rearrangement joins TRBV12-3 or TRBV12-4 to TRBJ2-1, with D hard to call. V was pared by 3 bases and J by 6 bases, with 6 bases between. This CDR3 region has 12 residues. DNA of the CDR3: TGTGCCAGCAGTTTTGCGGCCAATGAGCAGTTCTTC. This encodes CASSFAANEQFF.

The chain recombines TRBV7-7 with TRBJ2-7, with 8 bases aligning to TRBD1. This CDR3 spans 15 amino acids. Trimming removed 4 bases from V and 10 bases from J; junction bases left unmatched: 15. Germline V gene sequence: CDR1 SSHAT, CDR2 FNYEAQ (reference sequence). The CDR3 DNA reads TGTGCCAGCAGCTCCGGGACAGGTGCCTATATCTCCCAGTACTTC. It translates to CASSSGTGAYISQYF.

This clonotype was recorded at least ten times. This rearrangement joins TRBV15 to TRBJ2-1, with TRBD2 identical over 15 bases. The CDR3 loop spans 17 amino acids. Germline V gene lookup returns CDR1 LNHNV and CDR2 YYDKDF (reference sequence). The V and J ends lost 5 bases and 5 bases, in that order; junction bases with no gene match: 7. CDR3 sequence: CATSARGTSGRNNEQFF. The CDR3 nucleotides are TGTGCCACCAGCGCCCGGGGGACTAGCGGGAGGAACAATGAGCAGTTCTTC.

J is TRBJ2-7 and V is TRBV4-1; 8 nucleotides align to TRBD2. With 0 bases clipped from V and 6 bases from J, the junction kept 13 bases outside the gene matches. This CDR3 is 17 amino acids long. CDR1 and CDR2 from the germline V gene are MGHRA and YSYEKL. DNA of the CDR3: TGCGCCAGCAGCCAAGATGACCGTAGCGGGGAGTTCCGCGAGCAGTACTTC. Translation gives CASSQDDRSGEFREQYF.

The genes are TRBV5-5 and TRBJ2-7; the match to TRBD2 covers 9 bases. Per the germline V gene, CDR1 is SGHKS and CDR2 is YYEKEE (reference sequence). The V segment lost 4 bases and the J segment 5 bases; nucleotides outside the gene matches: 13. The CDR3 contains 16 residues. The CDR3 is CASSPEIKAGGHEQYF. The CDR3 DNA is TGTGCCAGCAGCCCCGAGATAAAAGCGGGGGGCCACGAGCAGTACTTC. Looking up the rest from reference TRBV5-5 and TRBJ2-7 gives the full variable domain: DAGVTQSPTHLIKTRGQQVTLRCSPISGHKSVSWYQQVLGQGPQFIFQYYEKEERGRGNFPDRFSARQFPNYSSELNVNALLLGDSALYLCASSPEIKAGGHEQYFGPGTRLTVT.

This clonotype appeared once. The rearrangement joins TRBV14 to TRBJ2-1; D remains ambiguous. Trimming removed 11 bases at V and 5 bases at J, with 10 bases between. CDR3 length: 11 amino acids. Germline-derived CDR1 and CDR2 are SGHDN and FVKESK. For the CDR3, the DNA is TGTGCCGGCGGAGATAACAATGAGCAGTTCTTC. It codes for CAGGDNNEQFF.

This clonotype was seen a few times. The genes are TRBV9 and TRBJ2-7, with D possibly being TRBD2 (7 bases). This CDR3 spans 14 amino acids. Germline values: CDR1 SGDLS, CDR2 YYNGEE. V gave up 4 bases and J gave up 6 bases, with 17 bases separating them. The CDR3 sequence: CASSSPQGGGEQYF. CDR3 nucleotides: TGTGCCAGCAGCTCCCCGCAGGGAGGGGGCGAGCAGTACTTC.

The chain carries TRBV28 and TRBJ1-6; maybe TRBD1 (6 bases). Germline V CDR1 and CDR2: MDHEN, SYDVKM. The CDR3 loop spans 14 amino acids. V was trimmed by 5 bases and J by 8 bases, leaving 13 bases between them. CDR3 coding DNA: TGTGCCAGCAGTAACAGGGCCCCTCATTCACCCCTCCACTTT. Its protein product is CASSNRAPHSPLHF.

This clonotype was detected only once. The J gene is TRBJ2-5, the V gene TRBV18, with 8 bases matching TRBD2. Unmatched junction bases numbered 8, after V lost 6 bases and J lost 2 bases. The CDR3 consists of 15 residues. Germline CDR1 is KGHSH and CDR2 is LQKENI. The CDR3 here is CASSEGSGKQETQYF. The CDR3 DNA reads TGTGCCAGCTCTGAGGGTAGCGGGAAACAAGAGACCCAGTACTTC.